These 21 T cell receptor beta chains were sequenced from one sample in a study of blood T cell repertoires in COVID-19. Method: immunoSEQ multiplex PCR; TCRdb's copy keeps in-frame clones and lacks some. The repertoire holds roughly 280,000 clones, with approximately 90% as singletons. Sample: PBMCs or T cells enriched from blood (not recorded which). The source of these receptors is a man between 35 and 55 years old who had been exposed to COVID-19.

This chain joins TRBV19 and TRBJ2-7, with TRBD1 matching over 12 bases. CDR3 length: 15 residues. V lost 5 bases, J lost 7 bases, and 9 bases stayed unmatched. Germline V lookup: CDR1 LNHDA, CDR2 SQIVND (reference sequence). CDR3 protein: CASSYTGQGAREQYF. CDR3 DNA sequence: TGTGCCAGTAGTTATACGGGACAGGGGGCTCGTGAGCAGTACTTC.

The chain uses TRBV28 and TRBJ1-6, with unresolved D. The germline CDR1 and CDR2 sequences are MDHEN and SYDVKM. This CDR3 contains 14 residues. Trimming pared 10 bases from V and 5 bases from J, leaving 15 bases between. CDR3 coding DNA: TGTGCCATCCAACGTCTGAGCAATAATTCACCCCTCCACTTT. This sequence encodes CAIQRLSNNSPLHF.

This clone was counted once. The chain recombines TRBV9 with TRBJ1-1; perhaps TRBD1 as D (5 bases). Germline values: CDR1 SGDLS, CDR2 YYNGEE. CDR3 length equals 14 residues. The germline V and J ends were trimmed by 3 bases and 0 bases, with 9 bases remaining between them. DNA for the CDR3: TGTGCCAGCAGCGAGGGGACTCTGAACACTGAAGCTTTCTTT. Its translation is CASSEGTLNTEAFF.

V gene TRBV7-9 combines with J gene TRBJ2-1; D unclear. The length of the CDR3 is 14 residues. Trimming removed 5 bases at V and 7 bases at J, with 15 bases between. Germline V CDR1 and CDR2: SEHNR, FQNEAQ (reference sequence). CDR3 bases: TGTGCCAGCAGCATACAATCGCGGTGGAATGAGCAGTTCTTC. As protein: CASSIQSRWNEQFF. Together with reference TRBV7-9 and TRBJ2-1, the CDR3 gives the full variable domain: DTGVSQNPRHKITKRGQNVTFRCDPISEHNRLYWYRQTLGQGPEFLTYFQNEAQLEKSRLLSDRFSAERPKGSFSTLEIQRTEQGDSAMYLCASSIQSRWNEQFFGPGTRLTVL.

The CDR3 coding sequence is TGTGCCAGCAGCACTATTCGAAACACCATATATTTT. Translation gives CASSTIRNTIYF. The J gene is TRBJ1-3, the V gene TRBV28; D gene uncertain. Between the trimmed V and J ends, which lost 6 bases and 5 bases, there was a span of 8 bases. The CDR3 is 12 residues long. Germline V CDR1 and CDR2: MDHEN, SYDVKM.

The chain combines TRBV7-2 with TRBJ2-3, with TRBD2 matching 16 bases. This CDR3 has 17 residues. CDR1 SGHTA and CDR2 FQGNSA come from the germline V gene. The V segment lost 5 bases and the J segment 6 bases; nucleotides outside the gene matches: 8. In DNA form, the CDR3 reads TGTGCCAGCAGCACCGGGACTAGCGGGGGGGACGGGGATACGCAGTATTTT. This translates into CASSTGTSGGDGDTQYF. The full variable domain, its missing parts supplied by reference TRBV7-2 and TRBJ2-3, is GAGVSQSPSNKVTEKGKDVELRCDPISGHTALYWYRQSLGQGLEFLIYFQGNSAPDKSGLPSDRFSAERTGGSVSTLTIQRTQQEDSAVYLCASSTGTSGGDGDTQYFGPGTRLTVL.

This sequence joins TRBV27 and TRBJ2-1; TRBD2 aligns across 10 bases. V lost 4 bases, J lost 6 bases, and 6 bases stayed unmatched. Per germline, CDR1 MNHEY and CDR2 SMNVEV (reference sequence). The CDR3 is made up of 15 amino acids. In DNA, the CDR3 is TGTGCCAGCAGTTCCGTAGCGGGAGGCGGCAATGAGCAGTTCTTC. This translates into CASSSVAGGGNEQFF.

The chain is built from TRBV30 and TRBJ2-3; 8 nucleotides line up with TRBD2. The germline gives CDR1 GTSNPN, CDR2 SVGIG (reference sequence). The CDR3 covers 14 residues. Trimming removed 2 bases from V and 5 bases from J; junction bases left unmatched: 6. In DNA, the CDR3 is TGTGCCTGGAGTCCTGGACTAGCCAGAGATACGCAGTATTTT. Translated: CAWSPGLARDTQYF.

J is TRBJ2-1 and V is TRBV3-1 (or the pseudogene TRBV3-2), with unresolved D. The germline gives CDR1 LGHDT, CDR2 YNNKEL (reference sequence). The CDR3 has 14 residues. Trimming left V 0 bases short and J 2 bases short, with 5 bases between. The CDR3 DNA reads TGTGCCAGCAGCCAAGACACGGCCTACAATGAGCAGTTCTTC. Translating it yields CASSQDTAYNEQFF.

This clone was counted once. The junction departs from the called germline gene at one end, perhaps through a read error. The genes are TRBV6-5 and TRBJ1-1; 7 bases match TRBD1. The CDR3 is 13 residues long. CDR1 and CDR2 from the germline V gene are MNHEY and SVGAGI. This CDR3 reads CASSDSGGTEAFF. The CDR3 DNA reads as TGTGCCAGCAGTGACTCAGGGGGCACTGAAGCTTTCTTT.

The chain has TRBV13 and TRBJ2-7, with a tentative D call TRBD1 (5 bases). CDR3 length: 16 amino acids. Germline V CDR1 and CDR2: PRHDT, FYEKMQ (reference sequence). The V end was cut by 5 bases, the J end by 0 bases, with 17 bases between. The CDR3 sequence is CASSGRQHHLSYEQYF. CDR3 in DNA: TGTGCCAGCAGCGGACGACAGCACCACCTCTCCTACGAGCAGTACTTC.

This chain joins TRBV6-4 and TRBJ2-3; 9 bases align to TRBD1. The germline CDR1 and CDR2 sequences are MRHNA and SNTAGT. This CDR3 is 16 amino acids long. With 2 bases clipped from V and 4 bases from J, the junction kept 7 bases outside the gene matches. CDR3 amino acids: CASSDAPGQGSDTQYF. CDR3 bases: TGTGCCAGCAGTGACGCTCCGGGACAGGGATCAGATACGCAGTATTTT.

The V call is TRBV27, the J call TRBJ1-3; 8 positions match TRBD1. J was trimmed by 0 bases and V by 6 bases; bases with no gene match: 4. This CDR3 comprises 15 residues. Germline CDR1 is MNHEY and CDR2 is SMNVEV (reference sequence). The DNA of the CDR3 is TGTGCCAGCAGGCCTACAGGGGGCTCTGGAAACACCATATATTTT. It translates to CASRPTGGSGNTIYF.

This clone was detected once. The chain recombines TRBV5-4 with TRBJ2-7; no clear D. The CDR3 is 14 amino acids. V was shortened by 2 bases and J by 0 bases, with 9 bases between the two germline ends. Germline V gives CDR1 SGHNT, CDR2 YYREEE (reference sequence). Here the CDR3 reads CASSLIEASYEQYF. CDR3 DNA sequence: TGTGCCAGCAGCTTAATAGAAGCCTCCTACGAGCAGTACTTC. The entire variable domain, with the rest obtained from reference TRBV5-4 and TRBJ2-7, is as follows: ETGVTQSPTHLIKTRGQQVTLRCSSQSGHNTVSWYQQALGQGPQFIFQYYREEENGRGNFPPRFSGLQFPNYSSELNVNALELDDSALYLCASSLIEASYEQYFGPGTRLTVT.

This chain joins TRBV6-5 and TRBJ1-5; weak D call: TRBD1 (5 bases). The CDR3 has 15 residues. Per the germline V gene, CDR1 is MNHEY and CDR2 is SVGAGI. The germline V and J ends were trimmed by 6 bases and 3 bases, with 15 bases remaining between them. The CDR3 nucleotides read TGTGCCAGCAGGATGATGCGGACACCCAATCAGCCCCAGCATTTT. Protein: CASRMMRTPNQPQHF.

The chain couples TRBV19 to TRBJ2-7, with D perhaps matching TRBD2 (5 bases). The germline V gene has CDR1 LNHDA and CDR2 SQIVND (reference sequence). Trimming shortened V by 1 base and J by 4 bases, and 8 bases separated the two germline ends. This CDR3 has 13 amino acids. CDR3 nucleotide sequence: TGTGCCAGTAGTATAGTACTAGATTACGAGCAGTACTTC. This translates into CASSIVLDYEQYF.

The CDR3: CASSSTGEAFF. The DNA of the CDR3 is TGTGCCAGCAGCTCAACAGGGGAAGCTTTCTTT. This chain links TRBV4-2 with TRBJ1-1, with D possibly matching TRBD1 (6 bases). The CDR3 totals 11 residues. Deletions cut 5 bases from V and 8 bases from J, with 9 bases between. CDR1 and CDR2 from the germline V gene are LGHNA and YNFKEQ.

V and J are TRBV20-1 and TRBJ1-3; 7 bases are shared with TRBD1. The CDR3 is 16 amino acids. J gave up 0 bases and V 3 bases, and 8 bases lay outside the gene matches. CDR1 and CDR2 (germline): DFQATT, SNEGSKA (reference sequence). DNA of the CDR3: TGCAGTGCTAGTGCGGCAGGGGGATACTCTGGAAACACCATATATTTT. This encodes CSASAAGGYSGNTIYF.

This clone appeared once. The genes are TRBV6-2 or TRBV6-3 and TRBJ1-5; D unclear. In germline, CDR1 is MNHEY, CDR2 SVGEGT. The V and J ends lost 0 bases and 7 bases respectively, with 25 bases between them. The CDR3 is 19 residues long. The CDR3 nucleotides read TGTGCCAGCAGTTACTCGATTGAAAACGATCCCCTAGCGCTCCAGCCCCAGCATTTT. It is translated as CASSYSIENDPLALQPQHF.

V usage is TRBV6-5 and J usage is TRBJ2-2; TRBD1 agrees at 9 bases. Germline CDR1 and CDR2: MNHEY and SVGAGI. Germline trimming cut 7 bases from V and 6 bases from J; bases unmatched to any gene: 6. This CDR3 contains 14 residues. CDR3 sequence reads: CASMGQGDAGELFF. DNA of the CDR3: TGTGCCAGCATGGGACAGGGTGATGCCGGGGAGCTGTTTTTT.

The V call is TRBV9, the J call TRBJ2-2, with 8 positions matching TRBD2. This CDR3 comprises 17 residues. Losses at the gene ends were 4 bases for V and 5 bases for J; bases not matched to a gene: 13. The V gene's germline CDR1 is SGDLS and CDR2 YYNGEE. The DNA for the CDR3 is TGTGCCAGCAGCCCCAGAGCTTGGGCGGGAGGAACCGGGGAGCTGTTTTTT. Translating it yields CASSPRAWAGGTGELFF.